The next 20 T cell receptor beta chains were all read from a single sample in a study of shared clonotypes between healthy human individuals. Assay used: immunoSEQ multiplex PCR; TCRdb lists only in-frame clones, some missing. This table holds approximately 1,000,000 clones, approximately 80% found once. The sequenced sample was memory CD4+ T cells from PBMCs. The subset denotes: CD45RA-negative fraction. The receptors here all came from a man between 18 and 29 years old in good health. Some clones in this sample may be carry-over from other donors' samples.

The rearrangement uses TRBV11-3 and TRBJ2-7; D is uncertain. Germline V CDR1 and CDR2: SGHNT, YENEEA. The V gene lost 3 bases and the J gene lost 5 bases, with 26 bases spanning the gap. This CDR3 is 18 amino acids long. The CDR3 region is CASSLVNRSPRLKHEQYF. CDR3 nucleotide sequence: TGTGCCAGCAGCTTGGTGAACCGAAGTCCTCGGCTTAAACACGAGCAGTACTTC.

This sequence joins TRBV18 and TRBJ1-1, with 7 bases fitting TRBD1. CDR1 KGHSH and CDR2 LQKENI come from the germline V gene. The J segment lost 7 bases and the V segment lost 3 bases, leaving 8 bases of the junction unmatched. The CDR3 is 14 residues long. The CDR3 protein is CASSPPSRTGEAFF. In nucleotides, the CDR3 is TGTGCCAGCTCACCTCCCTCCAGGACAGGTGAAGCTTTCTTT.

The count of this clone is one. The J gene is TRBJ1-1, the V gene TRBV4-1, with D tentatively TRBD1 (6 bases). The length of the CDR3 is 17 residues. Germline CDR1 is MGHRA and CDR2 is YSYEKL. V dropped 4 bases and J dropped 0 bases, with 18 bases sitting between them. The CDR3 bases are TGCGCCAGCAGCCCGGAGACAGGAGATTACATGAACACTGAAGCTTTCTTT. Encoded protein: CASSPETGDYMNTEAFF.

V usage is TRBV13 and J usage is TRBJ1-2; D call uncertain. CDR3 length equals 14 residues. The germline V gene encodes CDR1 PRHDT and CDR2 FYEKMQ (reference sequence). The V end was cut by 5 bases, the J end by 2 bases, with 12 bases between. The CDR3 loop reads CASSPPGANYGYTF. CDR3 in DNA: TGTGCCAGCAGCCCCCCGGGAGCGAACTATGGCTACACCTTC.

The gene calls are TRBV12-2 and TRBJ2-5. TRBV12-2 is listed as a pseudogene. The CDR3 has 14 residues. The CDR3 DNA reads TGTGCAAGTCGCTTACTATACCGGCGCGAGACCCAGTACTTC. Amino acids: CASRLLYRRETQYF.

The CDR3 is CASSLILPGAYEQYF. CDR3 DNA sequence: TGTGCCAGCAGTTTAATCTTGCCCGGCGCCTACGAGCAGTACTTC. This rearrangement joins TRBV28 to TRBJ2-7, with D hard to call. Trimming took off 2 bases at V and 2 bases at J, with 13 bases between the two ends. The germline gives CDR1 MDHEN, CDR2 SYDVKM. This CDR3 is built from 15 residues.

The chain joins TRBV28 to TRBJ1-5; D is uncertain. Trimming cost V 5 bases and J 5 bases, with 7 bases left between them. The CDR3 sequence is 12 residues long. Germline V gene lookup returns CDR1 MDHEN and CDR2 SYDVKM. CDR3 sequence reads: CASSTSYQPQHF. DNA for the CDR3: TGTGCCAGCAGTACCTCCTATCAGCCCCAGCATTTT.

The CDR3, as DNA: TGTGCCAGCAGTTACCCAGGTCGGGATAACACTGAAGCTTTCTTT. Protein sequence: CASSYPGRDNTEAFF. The chain carries TRBV28 and TRBJ1-1; no definite D call. CDR3 length equals 15 residues. CDR1 and CDR2 from the germline V gene are MDHEN and SYDVKM. The V gene lost 4 bases and the J gene lost 2 bases, with 14 bases spanning the gap.

The chain employs TRBV6-5 and TRBJ2-7; D is ambiguous. The CDR3 consists of 11 residues. CDR1 MNHEY and CDR2 SVGAGI come from the germline V gene. Trimming stripped 5 bases from V and 6 bases from J, with 8 bases between. The CDR3 reads CASSGSGEQYF. The CDR3 nucleotides read TGTGCCAGCAGTGGCAGTGGCGAGCAGTACTTC.

The chain recombines TRBV29-1 with TRBJ1-1; unclear D gene. The germline V and J ends were trimmed by 4 bases and 0 bases, with 9 bases remaining between them. Germline V gives CDR1 SQVTM, CDR2 ANQGSEA. This CDR3 is 13 amino acids long. This chain's CDR3 is CSVVRSVNTEAFF. Here the CDR3 DNA reads TGCAGCGTTGTGAGGTCAGTGAACACTGAAGCTTTCTTT.

The chain joins TRBV11-1 to TRBJ2-5; 7 positions match TRBD1. The CDR3 is 15 amino acids. CDR1 is SGHAT, CDR2 FQDESV, per germline (reference sequence). The junction had 8 bases not matched to a gene; V was cut back by 6 bases and J by 1 base. The CDR3 DNA follows: TGTGCCAGCAGACGCCGACAGGGCCCCCAAGAGACCCAGTACTTC. This sequence encodes CASRRRQGPQETQYF. The whole variable domain, filled in from reference TRBV11-1 and TRBJ2-5, reads EAEVAQSPRYKITEKSQAVAFWCDPISGHATLYWYRQILGQGPELLVQFQDESVVDDSQLPKDRFSAERLKGVDSTLKIQPAELGDSAMYLCASRRRQGPQETQYFGPGTRLLVL.

The chain links TRBV28 to TRBJ2-3, with TRBD2 matching over 12 bases. There are 17 residues in the CDR3. The V and J ends lost 3 bases and 8 bases, in that order; junction bases with no gene match: 12. Germline V gives CDR1 MDHEN, CDR2 SYDVKM. The CDR3 here is CASSLDRDGLAGTTQYF. DNA for the CDR3: TGTGCCAGCAGTTTGGACAGGGACGGACTAGCGGGAACTACGCAGTATTTT.

The V gene is TRBV25-1, the J gene TRBJ2-1, with D possibly being TRBD2 (7 bases). The V end was cut by 7 bases, the J end by 4 bases, with 17 bases between. The CDR3 spans 15 residues. Germline loops: CDR1 MGHDK, CDR2 SYGVNS. The CDR3 region is CASTREGGVYNEQFF. The CDR3 bases are TGTGCCAGCACGAGGGAGGGGGGGGTTTACAATGAGCAGTTCTTC.

This clone was seen just once. Other DNA sequences in the same sample also yield this CDR3. The rearrangement uses TRBV10-3 and TRBJ1-2, with D perhaps matching TRBD1 (5 bases). V lost 0 bases and J lost 3, with 8 bases in between. The length of the CDR3 is 14 residues. Germline V lookup: CDR1 ENHRY, CDR2 SYGVKD. The CDR3 region is CAISESRGDYGYTF. The CDR3 DNA reads TGTGCCATCAGTGAGTCGCGGGGCGACTATGGCTACACCTTC.

The V and J genes are TRBV20-1 and TRBJ2-7; no clear D. The CDR3 is made up of 11 amino acids. The V and J ends lost 5 bases and 4 bases respectively, with 9 bases between them. The germline V gene has CDR1 DFQATT and CDR2 SNEGSKA (reference sequence). CDR3 sequence: CSAFTGYEQYF. In nucleotides, the CDR3 is TGCAGTGCTTTCACCGGATACGAGCAGTACTTC.

The CDR3 reads CASSLRLADNEQFF. CDR3 bases: TGTGCCAGCAGCTTACGGCTAGCGGACAATGAGCAGTTCTTC. The rearrangement links TRBV7-3 to TRBJ2-1; 7 nucleotides match TRBD2. The CDR3 has 14 residues. Germline V CDR1 and CDR2: SGHTA, FQGTGA. With V trimmed by 2 bases and J by 5 bases, 3 bases remained unmatched.

The chain is built from TRBV7-2 and TRBJ1-2, with 7 bases fitting TRBD1. The CDR3 runs 15 residues. CDR1 and CDR2 from the germline V gene are SGHTA and FQGNSA. The V and J ends lost 5 bases and 7 bases, in that order; junction bases with no gene match: 13. For the CDR3, the DNA is TGTGCCAGCAGCGCCCGCCGACAGGGAGAGGGTGGCTACACCTTC. Translation gives CASSARRQGEGGYTF. The full variable domain, completed using reference TRBV7-2 and TRBJ1-2, is GAGVSQSPSNKVTEKGKDVELRCDPISGHTALYWYRQSLGQGLEFLIYFQGNSAPDKSGLPSDRFSAERTGGSVSTLTIQRTQQEDSAVYLCASSARRQGEGGYTFGSGTRLTVV.

This chain joins TRBV19 and TRBJ1-2; D is ambiguous. Germline-derived CDR1 and CDR2 are LNHDA and SQIVND (reference sequence). V was clipped by 10 bases and J by 4 bases, with 16 bases between them. The CDR3 is 13 residues long. The CDR3 sequence: CAISDRPFYGYTF. DNA of the CDR3: TGTGCCATCTCCGACCGGCCTTTCTATGGCTACACCTTC.

The chain has TRBV28 and TRBJ1-2; no clear D gene. The germline V gene encodes CDR1 MDHEN and CDR2 SYDVKM. The germline V and J ends were trimmed by 6 bases and 4 bases, with 15 bases remaining between them. This CDR3 has 14 residues. In DNA, the CDR3 is TGTGCCAGCAGCAGAGAGGCAAGGAGCTATGGCTACACCTTC. It specifies CASSREARSYGYTF.

The chain recombines TRBV5-1 with TRBJ2-7; perhaps TRBD1 as D (5 bases). The germline gives CDR1 SGHRS, CDR2 YFSETQ. CDR3 size: 14 residues. Trimming took off 4 bases at V and 7 bases at J, with 18 bases between the two ends. The CDR3 spells CASSLDLGLGEQYF. The CDR3 coding sequence is TGCGCCAGCAGCCTCGATCTGGGGCTGGGGGAGCAGTACTTC.